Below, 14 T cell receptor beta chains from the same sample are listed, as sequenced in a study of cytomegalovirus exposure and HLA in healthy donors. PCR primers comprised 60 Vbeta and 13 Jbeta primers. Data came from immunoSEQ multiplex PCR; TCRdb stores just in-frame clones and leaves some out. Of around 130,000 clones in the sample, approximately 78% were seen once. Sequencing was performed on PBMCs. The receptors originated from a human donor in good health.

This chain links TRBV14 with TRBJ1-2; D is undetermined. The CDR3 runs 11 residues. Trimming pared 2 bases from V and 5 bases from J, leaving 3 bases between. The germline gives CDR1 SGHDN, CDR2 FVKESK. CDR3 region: CASSQTYGYTF. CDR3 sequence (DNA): TGTGCCAGCAGCCAAACTTATGGCTACACCTTC.

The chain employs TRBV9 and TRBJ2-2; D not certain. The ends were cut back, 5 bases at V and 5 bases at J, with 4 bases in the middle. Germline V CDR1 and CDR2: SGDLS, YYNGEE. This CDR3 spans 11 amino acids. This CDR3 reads CASSRTGELFF. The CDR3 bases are TGTGCCAGCAGTCGGACCGGGGAGCTGTTTTTT.

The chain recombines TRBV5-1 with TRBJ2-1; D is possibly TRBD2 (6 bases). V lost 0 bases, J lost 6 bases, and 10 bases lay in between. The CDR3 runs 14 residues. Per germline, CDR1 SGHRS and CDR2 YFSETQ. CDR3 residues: CASSLVALANEQFF. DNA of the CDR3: TGCGCCAGCAGCTTGGTGGCACTAGCCAATGAGCAGTTCTTC.

The CDR3 loop reads CASSLVTDTQYF. CDR3 bases: TGCGCCAGCAGCTTGGTAACAGATACGCAGTATTTT. This rearrangement joins TRBV5-1 to TRBJ2-3; D is unresolved. Trimming pared 0 bases from V and 3 bases from J, leaving 2 bases between. Germline CDR1 reads SGHRS; CDR2 reads YFSETQ. CDR3 length equals 12 residues.

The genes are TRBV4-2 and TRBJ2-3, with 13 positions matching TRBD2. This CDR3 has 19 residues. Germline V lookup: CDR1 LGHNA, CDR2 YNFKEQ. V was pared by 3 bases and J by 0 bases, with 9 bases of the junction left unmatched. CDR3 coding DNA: TGTGCCAGCAGCCAGGGAAAGGGACTAGCGGGAACTAGCACAGATACGCAGTATTTT. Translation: CASSQGKGLAGTSTDTQYF.

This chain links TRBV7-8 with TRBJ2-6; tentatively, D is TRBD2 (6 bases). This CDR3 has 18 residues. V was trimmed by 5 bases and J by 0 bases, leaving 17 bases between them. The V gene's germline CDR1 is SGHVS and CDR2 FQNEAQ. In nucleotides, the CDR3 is TGTGCCAGCAGCCTCCGGGGGACGGACCTCTCTGGGGCCAACGTCCTGACTTTC. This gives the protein CASSLRGTDLSGANVLTF.

The CDR3 coding sequence is TGTGCCAGCAGCGGCCGAGGTTTAGCTGGAAACACCATATATTTT. This encodes CASSGRGLAGNTIYF. The chain employs TRBV27 and TRBJ1-3; no firm D call. The CDR3 sequence is 15 residues long. V was cut by 6 bases and J by 2 bases, with 14 bases left in between. Germline V lookup: CDR1 MNHEY, CDR2 SMNVEV (reference sequence).

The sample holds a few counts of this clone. As DNA, the CDR3 is TGTGCCAGCAGCTTATTCGGAGAGGGCGAGCAGTACTTC. Translation: CASSLFGEGEQYF. This chain connects TRBV7-2 to TRBJ2-7, with TRBD2 as a possible D gene (5 bases). The CDR3 spans 13 residues. Trimming cost V 2 bases and J 6 bases, with 11 bases left between them. Looked up from germline, CDR1 is SGHTA and CDR2 is FQGNSA.

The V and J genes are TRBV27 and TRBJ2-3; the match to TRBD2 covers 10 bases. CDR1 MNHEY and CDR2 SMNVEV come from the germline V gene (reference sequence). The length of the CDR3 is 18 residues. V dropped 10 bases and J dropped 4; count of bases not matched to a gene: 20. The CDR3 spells CATHPLLAGVPHPDTQYF. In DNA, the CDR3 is TGTGCCACCCACCCACTTCTAGCGGGAGTTCCTCATCCAGATACGCAGTATTTT.

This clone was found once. CDR3 residues: CASSLAAGRQETQYF. CDR3 sequence (DNA): TGCGCCAGCAGCTTGGCCGCGGGGAGGCAAGAGACCCAGTACTTC. This chain links TRBV5-1 with TRBJ2-5, with D perhaps TRBD2 (6 bases). Trimming stripped 0 bases from V and 2 bases from J, with 11 bases between. The germline CDR1 and CDR2 sequences are SGHRS and YFSETQ. CDR3 length: 15 amino acids.

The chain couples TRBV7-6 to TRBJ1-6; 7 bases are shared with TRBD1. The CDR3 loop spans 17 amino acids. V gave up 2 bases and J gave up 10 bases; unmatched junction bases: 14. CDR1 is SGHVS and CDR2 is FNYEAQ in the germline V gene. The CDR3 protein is CASSLKPGQTVGSPLHF. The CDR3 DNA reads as TGTGCCAGCAGCTTAAAACCGGGACAGACGGTGGGGTCACCCCTCCACTTT.

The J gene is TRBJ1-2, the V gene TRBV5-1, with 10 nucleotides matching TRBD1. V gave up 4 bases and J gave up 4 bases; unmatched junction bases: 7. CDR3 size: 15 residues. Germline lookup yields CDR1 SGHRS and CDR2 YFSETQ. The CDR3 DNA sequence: TGCGCCAGCAGCCCAGAGACAGGGGGCACCTATGGCTACACCTTC. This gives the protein CASSPETGGTYGYTF.

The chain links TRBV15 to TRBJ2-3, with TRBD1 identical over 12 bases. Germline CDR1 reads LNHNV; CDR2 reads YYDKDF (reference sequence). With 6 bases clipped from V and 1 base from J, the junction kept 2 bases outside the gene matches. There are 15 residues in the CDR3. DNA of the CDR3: TGTGCCACCAGTAGGGACAGGGGGCGCACAGATACGCAGTATTTT. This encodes CATSRDRGRTDTQYF.

CDR3 DNA: TGTGCCAGCAGCTTGGTAGGTGCAGGGTCGGACTATGGCTACACCTTC. This sequence encodes CASSLVGAGSDYGYTF. V usage is TRBV5-4 and J usage is TRBJ1-2; D is perhaps TRBD1 (5 bases). V shed 0 bases and J shed 3 bases, with 15 bases lying between them. The CDR3 totals 16 residues. Germline V gene lookup returns CDR1 SGHNT and CDR2 YYREEE (reference sequence).